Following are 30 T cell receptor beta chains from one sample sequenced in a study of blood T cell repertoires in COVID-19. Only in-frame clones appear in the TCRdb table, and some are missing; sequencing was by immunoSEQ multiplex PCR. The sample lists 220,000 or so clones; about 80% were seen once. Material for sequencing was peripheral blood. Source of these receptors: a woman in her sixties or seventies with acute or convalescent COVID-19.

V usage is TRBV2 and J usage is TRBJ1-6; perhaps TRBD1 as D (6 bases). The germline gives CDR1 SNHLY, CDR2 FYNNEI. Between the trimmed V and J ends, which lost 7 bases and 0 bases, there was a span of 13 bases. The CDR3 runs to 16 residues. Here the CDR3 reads CASTQQGNSYNSPLHF. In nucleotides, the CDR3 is TGTGCCAGCACCCAACAGGGCAACTCCTATAATTCACCCCTCCACTTT. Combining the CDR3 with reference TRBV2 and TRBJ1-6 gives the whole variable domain EPEVTQTPSHQVTQMGQEVILRCVPISNHLYFYWYRQILGQKVEFLVSFYNNEISEKSEIFDDQFSVERPDGSNFTLKIRSTKLEDSAMYFCASTQQGNSYNSPLHFGNGTRLTVT.

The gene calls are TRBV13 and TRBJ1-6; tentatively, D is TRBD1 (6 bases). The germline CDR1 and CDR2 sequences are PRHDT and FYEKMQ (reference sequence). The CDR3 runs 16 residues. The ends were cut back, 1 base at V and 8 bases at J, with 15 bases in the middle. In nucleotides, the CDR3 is TGTGCCAGCAGCTTAGATAGGAACAGGGTCGATTCACCCCTCCACTTT. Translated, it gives CASSLDRNRVDSPLHF.

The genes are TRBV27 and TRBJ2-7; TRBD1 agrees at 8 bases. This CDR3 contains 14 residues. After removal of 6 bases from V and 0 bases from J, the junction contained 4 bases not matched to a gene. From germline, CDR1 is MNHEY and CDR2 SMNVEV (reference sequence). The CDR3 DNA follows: TGTGCCAGCAGAATCGACAGGGGCTCCTACGAGCAGTACTTC. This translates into CASRIDRGSYEQYF.

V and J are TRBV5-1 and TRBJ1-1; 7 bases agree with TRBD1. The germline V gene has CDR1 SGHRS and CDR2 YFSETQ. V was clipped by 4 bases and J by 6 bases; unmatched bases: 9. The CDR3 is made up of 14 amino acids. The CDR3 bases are TGCGCCAGCAGCACCGGACAGGAGGTATCTGAAGCTTTCTTT. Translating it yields CASSTGQEVSEAFF.

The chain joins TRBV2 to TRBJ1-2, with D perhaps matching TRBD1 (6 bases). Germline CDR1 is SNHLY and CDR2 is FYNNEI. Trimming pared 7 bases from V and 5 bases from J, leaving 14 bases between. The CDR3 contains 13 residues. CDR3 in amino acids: CASIGGLAYGYTF. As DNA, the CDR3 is TGTGCCAGCATAGGGGGTTTGGCGTATGGCTACACCTTC.

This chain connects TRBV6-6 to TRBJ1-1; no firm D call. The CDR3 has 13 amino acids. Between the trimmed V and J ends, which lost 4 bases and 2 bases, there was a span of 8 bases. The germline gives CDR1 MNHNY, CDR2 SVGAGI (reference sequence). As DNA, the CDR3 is TGTGCCAGCAGTTCTAGGCCAAACACTGAAGCTTTCTTT. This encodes CASSSRPNTEAFF.

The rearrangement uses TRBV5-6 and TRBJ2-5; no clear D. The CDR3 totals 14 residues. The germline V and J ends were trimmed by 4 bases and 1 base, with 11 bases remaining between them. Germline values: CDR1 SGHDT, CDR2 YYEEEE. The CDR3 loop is CASSPSPAQETQYF. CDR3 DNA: TGTGCCAGCAGCCCGAGTCCCGCCCAAGAGACCCAGTACTTC.

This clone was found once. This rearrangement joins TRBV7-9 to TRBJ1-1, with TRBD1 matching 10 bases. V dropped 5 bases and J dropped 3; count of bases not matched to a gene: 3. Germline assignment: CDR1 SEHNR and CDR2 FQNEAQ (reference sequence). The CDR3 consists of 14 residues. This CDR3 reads CASSTGQGHTEAFF. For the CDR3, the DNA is TGTGCCAGCAGCACGGGACAGGGGCACACTGAAGCTTTCTTT.

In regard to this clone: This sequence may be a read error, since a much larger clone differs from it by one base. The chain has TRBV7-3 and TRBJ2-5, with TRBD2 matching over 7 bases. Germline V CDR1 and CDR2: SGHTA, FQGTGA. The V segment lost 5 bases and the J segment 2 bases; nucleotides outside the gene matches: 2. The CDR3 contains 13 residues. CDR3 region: CASSRAGQETQYF. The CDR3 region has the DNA TGTGCCAGCAGCCGAGCGGGGCAAGAGACCCAGTACTTC.

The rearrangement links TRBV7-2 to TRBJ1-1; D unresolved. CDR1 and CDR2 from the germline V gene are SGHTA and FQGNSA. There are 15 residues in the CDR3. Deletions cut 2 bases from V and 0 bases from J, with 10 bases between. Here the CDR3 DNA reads TGTGCCAGCAGCTTATTCGAGATCATGAACACTGAAGCTTTCTTT. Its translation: CASSLFEIMNTEAFF.

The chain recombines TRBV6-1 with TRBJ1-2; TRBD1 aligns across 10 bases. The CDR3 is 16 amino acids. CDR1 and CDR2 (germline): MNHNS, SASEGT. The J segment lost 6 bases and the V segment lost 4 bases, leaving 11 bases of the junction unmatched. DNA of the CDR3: TGTGCCAGCAGTGGGAGGGACAGGGGAAGGAGAAATGGCTACACCTTC. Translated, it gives CASSGRDRGRRNGYTF.

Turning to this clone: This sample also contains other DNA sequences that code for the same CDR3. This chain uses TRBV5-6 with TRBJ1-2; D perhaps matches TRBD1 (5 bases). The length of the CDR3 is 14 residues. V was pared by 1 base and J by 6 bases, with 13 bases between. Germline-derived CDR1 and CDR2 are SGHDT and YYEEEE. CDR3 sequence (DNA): TGTGCCAGCAGCTTGTGGTGGCGGGGGGATGGCTACACCTTC. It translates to CASSLWWRGDGYTF.

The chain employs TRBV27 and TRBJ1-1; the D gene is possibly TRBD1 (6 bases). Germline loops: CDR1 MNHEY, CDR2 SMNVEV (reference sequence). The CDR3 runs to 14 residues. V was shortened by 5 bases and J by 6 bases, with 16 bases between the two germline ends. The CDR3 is CASSRRTEGAEAFF. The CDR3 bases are TGTGCCAGCAGTCGAAGGACAGAGGGGGCTGAAGCTTTCTTT.

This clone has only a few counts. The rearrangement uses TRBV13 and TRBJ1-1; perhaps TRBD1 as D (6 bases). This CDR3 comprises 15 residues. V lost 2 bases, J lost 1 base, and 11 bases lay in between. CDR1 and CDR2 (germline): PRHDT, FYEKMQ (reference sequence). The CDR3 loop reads CASSLSGVSNTEAFF. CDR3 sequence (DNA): TGTGCCAGCAGCTTATCAGGGGTGTCGAACACTGAAGCTTTCTTT. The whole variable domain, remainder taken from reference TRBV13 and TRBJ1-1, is AAGVIQSPRHLIKEKRETATLKCYPIPRHDTVYWYQQGPGQDPQFLISFYEKMQSDKGSIPDRFSAQQFSDYHSELNMSSLELGDSALYFCASSLSGVSNTEAFFGQGTRLTVV.

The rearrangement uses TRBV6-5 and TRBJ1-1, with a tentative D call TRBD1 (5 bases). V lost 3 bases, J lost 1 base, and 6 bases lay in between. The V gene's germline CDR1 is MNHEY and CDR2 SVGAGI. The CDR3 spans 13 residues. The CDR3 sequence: CASSYRGNTEAFF. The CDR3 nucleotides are TGTGCCAGCAGTTATAGGGGGAACACTGAAGCTTTCTTT.

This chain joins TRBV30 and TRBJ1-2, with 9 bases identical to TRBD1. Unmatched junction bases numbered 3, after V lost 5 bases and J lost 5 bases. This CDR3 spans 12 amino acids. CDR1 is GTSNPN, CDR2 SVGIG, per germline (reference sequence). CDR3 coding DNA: TGTGCCTGGCACAGGGGGCCGTATGGCTACACCTTC. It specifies CAWHRGPYGYTF.

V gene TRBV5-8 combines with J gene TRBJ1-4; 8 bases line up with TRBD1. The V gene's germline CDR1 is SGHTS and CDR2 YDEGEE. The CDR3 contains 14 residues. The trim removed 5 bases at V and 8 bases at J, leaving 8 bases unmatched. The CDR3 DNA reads TGTGCCAGCAGTTTCGACAGGGGAGGGGAAAAACTGTTTTTT. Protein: CASSFDRGGEKLFF. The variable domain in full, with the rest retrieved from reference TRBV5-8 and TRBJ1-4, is EAGVTQSPTHLIKTRGQQATLRCSPISGHTSVYWYQQALGLGLQFLLWYDEGEERNRGNFPPRFSGRQFPNYSSELNVNALELEDSALYLCASSFDRGGEKLFFGSGTQLSVL.

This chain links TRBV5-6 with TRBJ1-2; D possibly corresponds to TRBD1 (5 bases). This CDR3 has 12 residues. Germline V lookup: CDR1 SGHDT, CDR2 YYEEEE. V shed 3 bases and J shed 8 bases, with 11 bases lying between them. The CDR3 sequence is CASSSTDLGYTF. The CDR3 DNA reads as TGTGCCAGCAGCTCGACAGACTTAGGCTACACCTTC.

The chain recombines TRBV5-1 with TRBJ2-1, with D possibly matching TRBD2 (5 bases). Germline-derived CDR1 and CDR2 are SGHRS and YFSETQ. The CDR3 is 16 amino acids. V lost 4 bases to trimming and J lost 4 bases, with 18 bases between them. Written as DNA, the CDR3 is TGCGCCAGCAGCCCCCTCAGCGGCCTCCCTTACAATGAGCAGTTCTTC. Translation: CASSPLSGLPYNEQFF.

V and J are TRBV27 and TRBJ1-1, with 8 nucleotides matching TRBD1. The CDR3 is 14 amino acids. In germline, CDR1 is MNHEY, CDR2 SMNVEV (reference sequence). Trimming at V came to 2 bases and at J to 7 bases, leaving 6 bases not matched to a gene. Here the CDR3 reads CASSLRGQDYEAFF. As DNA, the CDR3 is TGTGCCAGCAGTTTAAGGGGACAGGACTATGAAGCTTTCTTT.

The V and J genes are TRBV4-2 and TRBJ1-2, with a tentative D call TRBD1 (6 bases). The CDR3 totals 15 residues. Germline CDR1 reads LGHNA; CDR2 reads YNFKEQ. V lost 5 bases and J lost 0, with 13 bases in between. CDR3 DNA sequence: TGTGCCAGCAGCTACCGGGACACCGCTAACTATGGCTACACCTTC. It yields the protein CASSYRDTANYGYTF.

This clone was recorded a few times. CDR3 protein: CASSLLTSGVSGELFF. CDR3 bases: TGCGCCAGCAGCTTGTTGACTAGCGGGGTGTCCGGGGAGCTGTTTTTT. The rearrangement joins TRBV5-1 to TRBJ2-2, with TRBD2 identical over 11 bases. J was trimmed by 6 bases and V by 1 base; bases with no gene match: 5. This CDR3 region has 16 residues. Germline loops: CDR1 SGHRS, CDR2 YFSETQ.

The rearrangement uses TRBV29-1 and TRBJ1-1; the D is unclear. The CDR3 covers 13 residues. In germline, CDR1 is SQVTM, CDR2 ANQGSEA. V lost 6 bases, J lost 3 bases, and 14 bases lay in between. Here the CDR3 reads CSVAGPRDTEAFF. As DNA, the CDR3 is TGCAGCGTGGCGGGTCCGCGAGACACTGAAGCTTTCTTT.

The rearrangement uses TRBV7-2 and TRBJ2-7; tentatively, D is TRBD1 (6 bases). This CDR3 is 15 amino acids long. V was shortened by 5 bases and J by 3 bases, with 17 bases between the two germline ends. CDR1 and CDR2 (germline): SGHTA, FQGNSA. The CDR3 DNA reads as TGTGCCAGCAGCCCAGGGGCGGCTCTAAGCTACGAGCAGTACTTC. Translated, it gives CASSPGAALSYEQYF.

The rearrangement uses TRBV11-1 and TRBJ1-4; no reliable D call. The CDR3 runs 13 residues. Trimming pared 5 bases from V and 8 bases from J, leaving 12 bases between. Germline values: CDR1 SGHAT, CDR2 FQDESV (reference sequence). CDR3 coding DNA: TGTGCCAGCAGCCCCATCGCGAGGGAAAAACTGTTTTTT. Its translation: CASSPIAREKLFF.

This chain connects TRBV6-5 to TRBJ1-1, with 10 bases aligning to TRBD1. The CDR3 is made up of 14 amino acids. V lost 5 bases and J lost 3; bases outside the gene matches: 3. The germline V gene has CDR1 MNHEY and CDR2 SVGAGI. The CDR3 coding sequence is TGTGCCAGCAGTCATGGACAGGGGGACACTGAAGCTTTCTTT. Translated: CASSHGQGDTEAFF.

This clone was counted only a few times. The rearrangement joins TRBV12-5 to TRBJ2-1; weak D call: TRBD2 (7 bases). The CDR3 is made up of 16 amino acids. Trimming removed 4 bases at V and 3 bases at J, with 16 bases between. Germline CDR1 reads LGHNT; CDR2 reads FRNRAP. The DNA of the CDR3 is TGTGCTAGTGGTTCCCAAGTGGGGGGGCTCTACAATGAGCAGTTCTTC. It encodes CASGSQVGGLYNEQFF.

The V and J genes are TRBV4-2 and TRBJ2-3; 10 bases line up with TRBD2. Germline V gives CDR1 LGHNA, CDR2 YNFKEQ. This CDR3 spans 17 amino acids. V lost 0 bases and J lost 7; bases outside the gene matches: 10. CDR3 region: CASSQDRVAGGMNTQYF. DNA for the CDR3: TGTGCCAGCAGCCAAGATCGGGTAGCGGGGGGCATGAATACGCAGTATTTT.

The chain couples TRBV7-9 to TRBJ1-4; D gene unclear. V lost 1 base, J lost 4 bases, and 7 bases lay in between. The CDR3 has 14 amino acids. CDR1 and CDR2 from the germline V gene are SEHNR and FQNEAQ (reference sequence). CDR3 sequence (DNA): TGTGCCAGCAGCTTAGAACGGGGTAATGAAAAACTGTTTTTT. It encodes CASSLERGNEKLFF.

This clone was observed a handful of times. The DNA of the CDR3 is TGTGCCAGCTCACCAGGGGACAGCGATCTACGAGGACAGTACTTC. Protein sequence: CASSPGDSDLRGQYF. The chain uses TRBV18 and TRBJ2-7; 7 positions agree with TRBD1. Germline assignment: CDR1 KGHSH and CDR2 LQKENI. The CDR3 extends over 15 amino acids. V shed 2 bases and J 10 bases; nucleotides not matched to a gene: 14. The whole variable domain, filled in from reference TRBV18 and TRBJ2-7, reads NAGVMQNPRHLVRRRGQEARLRCSPMKGHSHVYWYRQLPEEGLKFMVYLQKENIIDESGMPKERFSAEFPKEGPSILRIQQVVRGDSAAYFCASSPGDSDLRGQYFGPGTRLTVT.